These 5 T cell receptor beta chains share one sample of origin, sequenced in a study of blood T cell repertoires in COVID-19. Measured with immunoSEQ multiplex PCR; TCRdb has only the in-frame clones, and not every one. The sample yields approximately 300,000 clones, 90% seen once. The sequenced material came from PBMCs or T cells enriched from blood (not recorded which). These receptors all come from a woman aged 25-40 years who had been exposed to COVID-19.

The rearrangement uses TRBV7-9 and TRBJ2-5; 9 bases are a match to TRBD2. Germline assignment: CDR1 SEHNR and CDR2 FQNEAQ (reference sequence). J lost 2 bases, V lost 3 bases, and 13 bases had no gene match. The CDR3 spans 18 residues. The CDR3 spells CASSFSSRASGAQETQYF. The CDR3 DNA sequence: TGTGCCAGCAGCTTTAGTTCCCGAGCTAGCGGGGCACAAGAGACCCAGTACTTC. Drawing the rest from reference TRBV7-9 and TRBJ2-5, the complete variable domain is DTGVSQNPRHKITKRGQNVTFRCDPISEHNRLYWYRQTLGQGPEFLTYFQNEAQLEKSRLLSDRFSAERPKGSFSTLEIQRTEQGDSAMYLCASSFSSRASGAQETQYFGPGTRLLVL.

The V call is TRBV10-2, the J call TRBJ1-6, with 7 bases matching TRBD1. The CDR3 sequence is 14 residues long. The germline CDR1 and CDR2 sequences are WSHSY and SAAADI. V was pared by 7 bases and J by 6 bases, with 6 bases of the junction left unmatched. This chain's CDR3 is CASIDRATNSPLHF. DNA of the CDR3: TGCGCCAGCATAGACAGGGCCACTAATTCACCCCTCCACTTT.

The rearrangement links TRBV28 to TRBJ1-2, with D maybe TRBD1 (5 bases). CDR1 is MDHEN and CDR2 is SYDVKM in the germline V gene. The CDR3 contains 15 residues. V was trimmed by 5 bases and J by 8 bases, leaving 21 bases between them. In nucleotides, the CDR3 is TGTGCCAGCAGTACCCTAGGCAGGGATGCTGGAGGCTACACCTTC. Translating gives CASSTLGRDAGGYTF.

The rearrangement uses TRBV5-4 and TRBJ1-2; D might be TRBD1 (6 bases). The V gene lost 1 base and the J gene lost 8 bases, with 18 bases spanning the gap. This CDR3 is built from 15 residues. Germline CDR1 is SGHNT and CDR2 is YYREEE (reference sequence). This CDR3 is CASSLIGRGSDGYTF. The CDR3 DNA sequence: TGTGCCAGCAGCTTGATTGGCAGGGGATCCGACGGCTACACCTTC. Filled out from reference TRBV5-4 and TRBJ1-2, the complete variable domain reads ETGVTQSPTHLIKTRGQQVTLRCSSQSGHNTVSWYQQALGQGPQFIFQYYREEENGRGNFPPRFSGLQFPNYSSELNVNALELDDSALYLCASSLIGRGSDGYTFGSGTRLTVV.

V and J are TRBV19 and TRBJ1-6, with D perhaps TRBD1 (6 bases). CDR3 length equals 16 residues. V gave up 3 bases and J gave up 4 bases, with 13 bases separating them. CDR1 is LNHDA, CDR2 SQIVND, per germline (reference sequence). CDR3 in amino acids: CASSIGQGMYNSPLHF. The CDR3 DNA reads TGTGCCAGTAGTATCGGTCAGGGGATGTATAATTCACCCCTCCACTTT.